The present TCR beta chain was sequenced within a study of persistence of HIV-infected CD4 T cells. As for the study in general: CD4+ T cells responding to CMV or HIV-1 Gag were isolated.

Concerning this clone itself: Its target is not known.

Lysates of CMV-infected fibroblasts at 10 ug/mL stimulated these cells. Sorted nonresponding memory CD4+ T cells were CD40L-negative, CD69-negative, CD45RO-high. The study's findings and limits: Antigen-responding cells were enriched for degenerate expanded CDR3beta sequences. Within sorted populations, more oligoclonal TCRs accompanied more oligoclonal proviruses.

The libraries were made with immunoSEQ version 4 in survey mode. Genomic DNA was diluted to about 9.4 ng/uL, up to about 1 ug per sample. Measured with immunoSEQ multiplex PCR; TCRdb has only the in-frame clones, and not every one. There are 25,000 to 35,000 clones in the sample; approximately 82% occur only once, and roughly 4.8% lies in the top ten. Per the germline V gene, CDR1 is KGHSH and CDR2 is LQKENI. The trim removed 5 bases at V and 2 bases at J, leaving 5 bases unmatched. The CDR3 totals 14 residues. The clonotype originates from an adult man with HIV who was CMV-seropositive. The V call is TRBV18, the J call TRBJ2-5, with 7 bases aligning to TRBD1. This specimen consisted of CD4+ T cells sorted from PBMCs after approximately 18-hour stimulation, obtained from a patient who received antiretroviral therapy. CDR3 protein: CASSSATGQETQYF. Written as DNA, the CDR3 is TGTGCCAGCTCATCTGCGACAGGGCAAGAGACCCAGTACTTC.